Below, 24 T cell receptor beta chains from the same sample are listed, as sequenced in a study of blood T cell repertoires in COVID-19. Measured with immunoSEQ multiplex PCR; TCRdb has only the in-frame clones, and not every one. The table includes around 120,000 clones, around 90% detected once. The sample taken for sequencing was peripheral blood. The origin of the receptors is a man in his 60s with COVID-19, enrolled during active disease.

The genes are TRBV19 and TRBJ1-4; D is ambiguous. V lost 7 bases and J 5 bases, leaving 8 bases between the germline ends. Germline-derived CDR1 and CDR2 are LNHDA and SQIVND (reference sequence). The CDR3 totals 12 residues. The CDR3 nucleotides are TGTGCCAGTAACATACTAAATGAAAAACTGTTTTTT. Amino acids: CASNILNEKLFF.

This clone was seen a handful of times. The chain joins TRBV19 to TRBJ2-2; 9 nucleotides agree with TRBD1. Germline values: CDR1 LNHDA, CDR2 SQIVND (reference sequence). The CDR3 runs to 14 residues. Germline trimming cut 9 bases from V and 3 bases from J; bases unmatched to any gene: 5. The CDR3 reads CASKGQGDTGELFF. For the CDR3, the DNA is TGTGCCAGCAAGGGACAGGGAGACACCGGGGAGCTGTTTTTT.

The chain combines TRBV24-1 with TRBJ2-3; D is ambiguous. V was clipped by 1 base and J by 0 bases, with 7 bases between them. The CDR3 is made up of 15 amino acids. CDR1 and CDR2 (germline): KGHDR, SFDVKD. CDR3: CATSDFLGSTDTQYF. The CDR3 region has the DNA TGTGCCACCAGTGATTTTCTCGGTAGCACAGATACGCAGTATTTT.

The CDR3, as DNA: TGTGCCAGTAGTAAAAGACAGGGGGTAGGCGTCACTGAAGCTTTCTTT. Encoded protein: CASSKRQGVGVTEAFF. The rearrangement links TRBV19 to TRBJ1-1; 9 nucleotides line up with TRBD1. The junction had 10 bases not matched to a gene; V was cut back by 4 bases and J by 4 bases. CDR3 length equals 16 residues. In germline, CDR1 is LNHDA, CDR2 SQIVND (reference sequence).

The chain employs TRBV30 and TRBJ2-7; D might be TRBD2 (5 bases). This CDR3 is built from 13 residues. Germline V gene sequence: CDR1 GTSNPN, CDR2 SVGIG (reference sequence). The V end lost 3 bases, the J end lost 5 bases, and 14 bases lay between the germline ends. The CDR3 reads CAWREGPGNEQYF. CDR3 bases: TGTGCCTGGAGAGAGGGTCCGGGCAACGAGCAGTACTTC.

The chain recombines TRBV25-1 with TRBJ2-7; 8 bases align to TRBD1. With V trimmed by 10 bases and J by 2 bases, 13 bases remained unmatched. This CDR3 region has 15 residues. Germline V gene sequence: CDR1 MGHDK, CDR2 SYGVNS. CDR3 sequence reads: CATGQGPLNAYEQYF. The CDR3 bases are TGTGCCACAGGACAGGGTCCCTTAAACGCCTACGAGCAGTACTTC.

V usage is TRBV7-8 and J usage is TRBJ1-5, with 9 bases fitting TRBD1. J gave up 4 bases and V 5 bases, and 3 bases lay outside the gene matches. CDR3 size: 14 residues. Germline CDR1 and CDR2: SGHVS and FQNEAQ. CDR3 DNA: TGTGCCAGCAGCCTCGACAGGGGGAATCAGCCCCAGCATTTT. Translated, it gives CASSLDRGNQPQHF.

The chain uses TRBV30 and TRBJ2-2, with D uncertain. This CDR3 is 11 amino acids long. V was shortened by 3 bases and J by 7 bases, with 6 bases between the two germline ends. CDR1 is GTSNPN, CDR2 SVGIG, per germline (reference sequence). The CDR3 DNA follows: TGTGCCTGGAGGTCAGGCGGGGAGCTGTTTTTT. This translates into CAWRSGGELFF.

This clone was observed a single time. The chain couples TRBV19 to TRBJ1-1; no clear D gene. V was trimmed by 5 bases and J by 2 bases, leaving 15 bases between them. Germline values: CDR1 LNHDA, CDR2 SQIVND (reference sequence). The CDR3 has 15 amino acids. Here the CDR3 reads CASSASVLANTEAFF. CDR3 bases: TGTGCCAGTAGTGCAAGCGTCTTGGCTAACACTGAAGCTTTCTTT.

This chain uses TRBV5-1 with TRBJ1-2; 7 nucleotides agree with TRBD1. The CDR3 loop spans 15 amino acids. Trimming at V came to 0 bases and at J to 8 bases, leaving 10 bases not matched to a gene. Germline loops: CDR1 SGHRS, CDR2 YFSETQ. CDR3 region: CASSLEGQGEGGYTF. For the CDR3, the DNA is TGCGCCAGCAGCTTGGAGGGGCAGGGGGAAGGAGGCTACACCTTC.

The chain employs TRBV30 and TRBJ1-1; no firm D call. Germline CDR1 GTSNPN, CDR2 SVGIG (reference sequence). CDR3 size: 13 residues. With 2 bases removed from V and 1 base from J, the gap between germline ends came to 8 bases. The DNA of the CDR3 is TGTGCCTGGAGTCCAGGATCGAACACTGAAGCTTTCTTT. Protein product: CAWSPGSNTEAFF.

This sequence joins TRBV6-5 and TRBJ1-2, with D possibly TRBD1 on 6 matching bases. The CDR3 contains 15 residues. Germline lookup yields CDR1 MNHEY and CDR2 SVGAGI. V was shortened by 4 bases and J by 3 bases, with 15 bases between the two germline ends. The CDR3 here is CASSSRGGADYGYTF. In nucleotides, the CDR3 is TGTGCCAGCAGTTCCAGAGGGGGGGCCGACTATGGCTACACCTTC.

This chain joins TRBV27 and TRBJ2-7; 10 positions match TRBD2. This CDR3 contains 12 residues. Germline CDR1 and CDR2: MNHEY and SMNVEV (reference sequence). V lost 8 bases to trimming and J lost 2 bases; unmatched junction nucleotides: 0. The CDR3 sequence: CASGTSAYEQYF. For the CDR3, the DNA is TGTGCCAGCGGGACTAGCGCCTACGAGCAGTACTTC.

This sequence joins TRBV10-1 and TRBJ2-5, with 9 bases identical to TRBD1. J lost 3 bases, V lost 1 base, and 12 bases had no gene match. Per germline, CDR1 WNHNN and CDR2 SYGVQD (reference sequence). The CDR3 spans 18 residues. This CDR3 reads CASSELFLWTGEEETQYF. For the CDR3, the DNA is TGCGCCAGCAGTGAGTTGTTCCTCTGGACAGGGGAGGAAGAGACCCAGTACTTC.

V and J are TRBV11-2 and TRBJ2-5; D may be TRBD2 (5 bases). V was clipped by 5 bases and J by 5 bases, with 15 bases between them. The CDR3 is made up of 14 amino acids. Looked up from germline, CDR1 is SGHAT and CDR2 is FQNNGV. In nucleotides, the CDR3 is TGTGCCAGCAGCCCCGACCCGGCGGGTGAGACCCAGTACTTC. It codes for CASSPDPAGETQYF.

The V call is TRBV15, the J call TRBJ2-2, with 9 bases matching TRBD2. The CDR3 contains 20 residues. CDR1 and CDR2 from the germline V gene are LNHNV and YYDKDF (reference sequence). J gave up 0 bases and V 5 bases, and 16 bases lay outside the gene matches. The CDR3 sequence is CATSSVRTSARGANTGELFF. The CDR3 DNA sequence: TGTGCCACCAGCTCAGTCAGGACTAGCGCGAGGGGCGCGAACACCGGGGAGCTGTTTTTT.

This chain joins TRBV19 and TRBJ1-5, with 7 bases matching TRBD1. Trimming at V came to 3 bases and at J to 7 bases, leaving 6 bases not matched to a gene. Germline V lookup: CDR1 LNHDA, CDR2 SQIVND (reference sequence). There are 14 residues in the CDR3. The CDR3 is CASSIEGGGQPQHF. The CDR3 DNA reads TGTGCCAGTAGTATCGAAGGAGGGGGCCAGCCCCAGCATTTT.

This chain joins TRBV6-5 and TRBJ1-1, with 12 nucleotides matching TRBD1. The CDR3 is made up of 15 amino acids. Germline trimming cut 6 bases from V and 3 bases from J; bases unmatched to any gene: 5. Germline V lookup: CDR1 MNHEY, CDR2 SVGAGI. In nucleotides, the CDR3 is TGTGCCAGCAGCCGGGACAGGGGGCCGGACACTGAAGCTTTCTTT. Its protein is CASSRDRGPDTEAFF.

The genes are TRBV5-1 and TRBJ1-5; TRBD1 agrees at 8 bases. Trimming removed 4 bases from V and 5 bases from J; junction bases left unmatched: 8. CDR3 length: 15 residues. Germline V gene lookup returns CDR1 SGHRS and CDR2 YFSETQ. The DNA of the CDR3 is TGCGCCAGCAGCCTTTCCCCGGGACAGGATCAGCCCCAGCATTTT. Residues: CASSLSPGQDQPQHF.

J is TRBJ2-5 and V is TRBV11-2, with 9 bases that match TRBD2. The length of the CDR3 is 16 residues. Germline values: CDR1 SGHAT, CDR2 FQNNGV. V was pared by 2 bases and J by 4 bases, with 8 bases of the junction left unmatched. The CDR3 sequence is CASSLYGGRARETQYF. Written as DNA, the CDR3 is TGTGCCAGCAGCTTATATGGCGGGAGGGCCCGAGAGACCCAGTACTTC.

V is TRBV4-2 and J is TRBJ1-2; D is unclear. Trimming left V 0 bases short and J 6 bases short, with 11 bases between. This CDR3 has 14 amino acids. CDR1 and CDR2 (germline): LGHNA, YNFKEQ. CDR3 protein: CASSQDDGIDGYTF. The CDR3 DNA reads TGTGCCAGCAGCCAAGACGACGGGATTGATGGCTACACCTTC.

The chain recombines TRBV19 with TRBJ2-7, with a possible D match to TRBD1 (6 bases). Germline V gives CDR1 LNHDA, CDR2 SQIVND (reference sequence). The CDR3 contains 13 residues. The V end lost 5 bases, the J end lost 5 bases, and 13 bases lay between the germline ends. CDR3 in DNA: TGTGCCAGTAGTGACAGGCTGGGGGACGAGCAGTACTTC. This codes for CASSDRLGDEQYF.

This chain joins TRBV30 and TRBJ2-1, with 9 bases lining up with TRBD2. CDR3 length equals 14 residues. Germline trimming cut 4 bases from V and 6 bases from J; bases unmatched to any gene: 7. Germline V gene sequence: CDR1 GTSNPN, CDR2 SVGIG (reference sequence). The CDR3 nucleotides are TGTGCCTGGACCCCGGGACTAGCTTTCAATGAGCAGTTCTTC. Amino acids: CAWTPGLAFNEQFF.

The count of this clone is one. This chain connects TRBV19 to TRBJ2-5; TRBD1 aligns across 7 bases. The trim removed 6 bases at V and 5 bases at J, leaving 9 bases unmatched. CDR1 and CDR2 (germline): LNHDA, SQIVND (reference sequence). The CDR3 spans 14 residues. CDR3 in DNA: TGTGCCAGTAGCCGGGGACAGTCCGGTGAGACCCAGTACTTC. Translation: CASSRGQSGETQYF.